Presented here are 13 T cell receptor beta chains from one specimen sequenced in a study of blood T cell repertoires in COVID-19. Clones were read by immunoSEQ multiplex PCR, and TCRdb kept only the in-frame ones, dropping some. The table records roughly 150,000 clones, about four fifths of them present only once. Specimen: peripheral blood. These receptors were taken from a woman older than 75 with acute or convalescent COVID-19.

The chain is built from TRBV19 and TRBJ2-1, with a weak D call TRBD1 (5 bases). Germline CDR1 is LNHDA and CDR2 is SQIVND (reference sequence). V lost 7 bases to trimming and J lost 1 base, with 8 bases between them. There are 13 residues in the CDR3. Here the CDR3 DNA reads TGTGCCAGTATGACAGCATCCTACAATGAGCAGTTCTTC. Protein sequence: CASMTASYNEQFF.

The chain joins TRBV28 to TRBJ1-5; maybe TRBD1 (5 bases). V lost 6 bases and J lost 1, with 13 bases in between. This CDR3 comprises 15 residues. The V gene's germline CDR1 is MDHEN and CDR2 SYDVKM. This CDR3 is CASRKVGGSNQPQHF. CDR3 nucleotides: TGTGCCAGCAGAAAAGTGGGGGGGAGCAATCAGCCCCAGCATTTT.

The CDR3 region has the DNA TGTGCCAGCAGCCAAGGGGGGGTAGGCTATAATTCACCCCTCCACTTT. As protein: CASSQGGVGYNSPLHF. The chain couples TRBV3-1 (or the pseudogene TRBV3-2) to TRBJ1-6; perhaps TRBD1 as D (5 bases). The CDR3 is 16 residues long. Germline-derived CDR1 and CDR2 are LGHDT and YNNKEL (reference sequence). Trimming pared 1 base from V and 3 bases from J, leaving 10 bases between.

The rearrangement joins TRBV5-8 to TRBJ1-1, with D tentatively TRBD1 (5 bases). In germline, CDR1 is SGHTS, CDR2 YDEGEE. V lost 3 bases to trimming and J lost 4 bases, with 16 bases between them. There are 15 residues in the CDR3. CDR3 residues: CASSSLLWGGTEAFF. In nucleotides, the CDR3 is TGTGCCAGCAGCTCACTTTTATGGGGGGGCACTGAAGCTTTCTTT.

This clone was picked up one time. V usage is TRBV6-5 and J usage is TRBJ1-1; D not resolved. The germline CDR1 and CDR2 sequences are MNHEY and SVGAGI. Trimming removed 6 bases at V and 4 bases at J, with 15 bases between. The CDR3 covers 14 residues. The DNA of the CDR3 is TGTGCCAGCAGCCCCCCCGGGAGGGCCACTGAAGCTTTCTTT. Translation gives CASSPPGRATEAFF.

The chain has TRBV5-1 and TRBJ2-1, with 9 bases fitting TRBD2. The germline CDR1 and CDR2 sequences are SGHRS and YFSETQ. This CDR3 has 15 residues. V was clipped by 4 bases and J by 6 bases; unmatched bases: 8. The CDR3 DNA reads TGCGCCAGCAGCGCCGGTGTGGGACTAGCCAATGAGCAGTTCTTC. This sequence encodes CASSAGVGLANEQFF.

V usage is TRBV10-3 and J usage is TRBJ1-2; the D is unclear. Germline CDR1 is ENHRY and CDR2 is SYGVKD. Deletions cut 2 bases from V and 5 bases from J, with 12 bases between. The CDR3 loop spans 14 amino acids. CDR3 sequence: CAISEVGSGYGYTF. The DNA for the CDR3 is TGTGCCATCAGTGAGGTGGGTTCGGGATATGGCTACACCTTC.

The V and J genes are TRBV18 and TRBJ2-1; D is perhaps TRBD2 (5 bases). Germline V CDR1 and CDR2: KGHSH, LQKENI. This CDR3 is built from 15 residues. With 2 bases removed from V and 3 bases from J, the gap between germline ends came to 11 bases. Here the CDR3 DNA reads TGTGCCAGCTCACCATCCGGACTCGACTACAATGAGCAGTTCTTC. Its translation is CASSPSGLDYNEQFF.

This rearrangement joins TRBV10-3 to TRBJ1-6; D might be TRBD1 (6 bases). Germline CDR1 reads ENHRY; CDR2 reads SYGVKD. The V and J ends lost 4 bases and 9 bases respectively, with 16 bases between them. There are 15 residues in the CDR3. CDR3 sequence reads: CAISGQVSESSPLHF. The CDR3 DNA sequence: TGTGCCATCAGTGGACAGGTGTCCGAAAGTTCACCCCTCCACTTT.

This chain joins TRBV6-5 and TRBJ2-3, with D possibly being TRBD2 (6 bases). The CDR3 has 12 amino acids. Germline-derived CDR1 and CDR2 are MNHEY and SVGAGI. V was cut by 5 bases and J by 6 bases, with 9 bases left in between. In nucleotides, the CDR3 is TGTGCCAGCAGTACTGGGACTGATACGCAGTATTTT. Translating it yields CASSTGTDTQYF.

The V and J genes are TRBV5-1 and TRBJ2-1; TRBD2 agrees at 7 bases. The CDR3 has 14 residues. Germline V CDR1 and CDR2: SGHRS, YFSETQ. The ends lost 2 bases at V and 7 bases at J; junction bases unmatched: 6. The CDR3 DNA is TGCGCCAGCAGCTTAAGTGTGGGGGGGAATGAGCAGTTCTTC. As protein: CASSLSVGGNEQFF. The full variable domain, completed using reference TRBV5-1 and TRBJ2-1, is KAGVTQTPRYLIKTRGQQVTLSCSPISGHRSVSWYQQTPGQGLQFLFEYFSETQRNKGNFPGRFSGRQFSNSRSEMNVSTLELGDSALYLCASSLSVGGNEQFFGPGTRLTVL.

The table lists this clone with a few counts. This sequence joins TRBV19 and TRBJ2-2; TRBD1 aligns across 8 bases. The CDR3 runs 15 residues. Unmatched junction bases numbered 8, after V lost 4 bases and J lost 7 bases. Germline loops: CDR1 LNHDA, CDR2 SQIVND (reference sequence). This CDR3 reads CASSTRTGQIGELFF. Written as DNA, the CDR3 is TGTGCCAGTAGTACCCGGACAGGGCAGATCGGGGAGCTGTTTTTT.

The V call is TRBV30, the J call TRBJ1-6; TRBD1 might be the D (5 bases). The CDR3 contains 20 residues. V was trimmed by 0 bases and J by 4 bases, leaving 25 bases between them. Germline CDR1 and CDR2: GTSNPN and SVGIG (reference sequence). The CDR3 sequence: CAWSVHSGVLDREYNSPLHF. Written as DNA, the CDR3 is TGTGCCTGGAGTGTACACTCAGGTGTGCTCGACAGAGAATATAATTCACCCCTCCACTTT.